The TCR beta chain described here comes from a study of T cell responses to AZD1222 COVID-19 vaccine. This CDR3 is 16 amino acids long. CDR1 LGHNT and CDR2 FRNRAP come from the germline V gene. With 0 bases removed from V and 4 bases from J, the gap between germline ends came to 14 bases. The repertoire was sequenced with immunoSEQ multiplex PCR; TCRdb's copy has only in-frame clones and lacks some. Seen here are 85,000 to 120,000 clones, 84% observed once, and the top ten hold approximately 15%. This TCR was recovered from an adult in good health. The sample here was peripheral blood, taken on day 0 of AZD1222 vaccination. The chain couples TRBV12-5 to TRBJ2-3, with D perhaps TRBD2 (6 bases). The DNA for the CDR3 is TGTGCTAGTGGTTTGGTACGGGTCGGGGGTGCAGATACGCAGTATTTT. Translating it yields CASGLVRVGGADTQYF.